This T cell receptor (beta chain) was captured in a study of blood T cell repertoires in COVID-19. Whole-study context: Whether acute or convalescent, the COVID-19 samples came from the United States, Italy and Spain. From T cells, B-cell-depleted T cells, or PBMCs came the material, which was cDNA or gDNA.

From germline, CDR1 is SGHTA and CDR2 FQGNSA. This CDR3 has 10 amino acids. Trimming stripped 7 bases from V and 4 bases from J, with 5 bases between. Study processing details: Estimation of nucleated cell counts relied on the amplification of reference gene primers. Method: immunoSEQ multiplex PCR; TCRdb's copy keeps in-frame clones and lacks some. V, J and clone size are those of that table, while D and trimming were read from the DNA. This table holds approximately 120,000 clones, around three quarters found once. In its sample, this clone was seen a few times. V gene TRBV7-2 combines with J gene TRBJ2-7; no clear D gene. Sequenced material: peripheral blood. The sequence was collected from a human donor in a cohort sampled during active or convalescent COVID-19. The CDR3: CASILYEQYF. CDR3 bases: TGTGCCAGCATCCTTTACGAGCAGTACTTC.